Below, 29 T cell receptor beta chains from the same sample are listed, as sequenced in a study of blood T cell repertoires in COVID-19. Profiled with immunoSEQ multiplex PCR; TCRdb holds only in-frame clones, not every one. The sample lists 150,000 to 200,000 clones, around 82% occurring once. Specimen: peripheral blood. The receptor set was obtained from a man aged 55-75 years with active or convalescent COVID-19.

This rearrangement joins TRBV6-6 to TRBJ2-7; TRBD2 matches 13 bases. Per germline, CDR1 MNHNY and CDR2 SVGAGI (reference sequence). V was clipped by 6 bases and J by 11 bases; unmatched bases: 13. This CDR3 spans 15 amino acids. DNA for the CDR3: TGTGCCAGCAGCTACGGGACTAGCGGGACGGGGGGAGAGTACTTC. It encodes CASSYGTSGTGGEYF.

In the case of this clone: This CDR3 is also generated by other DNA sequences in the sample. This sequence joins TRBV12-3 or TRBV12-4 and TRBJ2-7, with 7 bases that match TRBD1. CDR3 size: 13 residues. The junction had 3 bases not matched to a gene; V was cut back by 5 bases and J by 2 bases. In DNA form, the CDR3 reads TGTGCCAGCAGTCCCGACAGGGCCTACGAGCAGTACTTC. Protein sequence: CASSPDRAYEQYF.

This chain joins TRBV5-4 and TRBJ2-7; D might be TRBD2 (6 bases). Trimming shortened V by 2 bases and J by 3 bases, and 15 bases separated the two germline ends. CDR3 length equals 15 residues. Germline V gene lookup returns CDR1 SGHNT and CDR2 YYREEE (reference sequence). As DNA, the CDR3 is TGTGCCAGCAGCTTTCAGGCGGGGTCGATCTACGAGCAGTACTTC. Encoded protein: CASSFQAGSIYEQYF. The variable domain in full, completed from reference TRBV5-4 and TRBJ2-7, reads ETGVTQSPTHLIKTRGQQVTLRCSSQSGHNTVSWYQQALGQGPQFIFQYYREEENGRGNFPPRFSGLQFPNYSSELNVNALELDDSALYLCASSFQAGSIYEQYFGPGTRLTVT.

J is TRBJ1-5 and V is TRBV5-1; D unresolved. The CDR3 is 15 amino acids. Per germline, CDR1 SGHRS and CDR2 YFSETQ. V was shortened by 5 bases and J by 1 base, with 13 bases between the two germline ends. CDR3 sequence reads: CASSPSPQSNQPQHF. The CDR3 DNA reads TGCGCCAGCAGTCCCAGCCCACAGAGCAATCAGCCCCAGCATTTT.

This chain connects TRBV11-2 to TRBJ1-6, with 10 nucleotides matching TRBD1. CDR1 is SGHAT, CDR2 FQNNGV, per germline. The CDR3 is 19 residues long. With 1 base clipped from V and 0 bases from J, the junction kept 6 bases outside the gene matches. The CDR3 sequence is CASSLGSGDRGSYNSPLHF. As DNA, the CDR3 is TGTGCCAGCAGCTTAGGATCGGGGGACAGGGGCTCCTATAATTCACCCCTCCACTTT.

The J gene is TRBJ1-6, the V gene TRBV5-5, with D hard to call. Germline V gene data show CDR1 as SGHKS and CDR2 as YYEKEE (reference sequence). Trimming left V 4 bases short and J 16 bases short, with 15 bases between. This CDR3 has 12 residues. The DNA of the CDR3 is TGTGCCAGCAGCCCGGACTCGGGGAGTCTCCACTTT. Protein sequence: CASSPDSGSLHF.

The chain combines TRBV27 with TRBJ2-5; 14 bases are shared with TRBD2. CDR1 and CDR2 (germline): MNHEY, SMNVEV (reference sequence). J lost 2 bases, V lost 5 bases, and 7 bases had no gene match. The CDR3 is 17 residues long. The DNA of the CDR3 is TGTGCCAGCAGTACCAAAGGGACTAGCGGGGGACAAGAGACCCAGTACTTC. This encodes CASSTKGTSGGQETQYF.

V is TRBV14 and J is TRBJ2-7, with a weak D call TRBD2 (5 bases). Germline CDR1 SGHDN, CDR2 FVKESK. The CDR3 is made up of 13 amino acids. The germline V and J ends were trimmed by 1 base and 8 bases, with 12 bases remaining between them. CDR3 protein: CASSQGAAAQQYF. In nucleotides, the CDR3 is TGTGCCAGCAGCCAAGGAGCGGCGGCCCAGCAGTACTTC.

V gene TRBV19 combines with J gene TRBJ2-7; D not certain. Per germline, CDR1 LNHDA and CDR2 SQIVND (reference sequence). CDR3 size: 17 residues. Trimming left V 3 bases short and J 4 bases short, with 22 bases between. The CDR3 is CASSMSPRRGSQYEQYF. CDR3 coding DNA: TGTGCCAGTAGTATGAGCCCCCGCCGTGGTTCCCAATACGAGCAGTACTTC.

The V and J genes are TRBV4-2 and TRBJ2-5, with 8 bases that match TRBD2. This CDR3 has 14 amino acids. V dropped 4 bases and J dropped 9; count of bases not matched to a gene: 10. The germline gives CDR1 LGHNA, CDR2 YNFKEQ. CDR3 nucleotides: TGTGCCAGCAGCCCGGGACTAGTGGGTACGGCCCAGTACTTC. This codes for CASSPGLVGTAQYF.

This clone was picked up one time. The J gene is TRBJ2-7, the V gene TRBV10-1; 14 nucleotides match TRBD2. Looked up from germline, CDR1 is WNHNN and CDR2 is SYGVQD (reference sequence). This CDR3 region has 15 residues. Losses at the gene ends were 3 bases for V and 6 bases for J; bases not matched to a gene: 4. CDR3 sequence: CASSDPGTSGSEQYF. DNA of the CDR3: TGCGCCAGCAGTGACCCAGGGACTAGCGGGAGCGAGCAGTACTTC.

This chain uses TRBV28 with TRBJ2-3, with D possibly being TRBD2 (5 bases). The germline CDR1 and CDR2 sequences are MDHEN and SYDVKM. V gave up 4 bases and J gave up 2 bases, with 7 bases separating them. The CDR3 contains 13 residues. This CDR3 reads CASSYGVTDTQYF. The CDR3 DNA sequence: TGTGCCAGCAGTTACGGGGTCACAGATACGCAGTATTTT. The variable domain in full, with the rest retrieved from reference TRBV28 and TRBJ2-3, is DVKVTQSSRYLVKRTGEKVFLECVQDMDHENMFWYRQDPGLGLRLIYFSYDVKMKEKGDIPEGYSVSREKKERFSLILESASTNQTSMYLCASSYGVTDTQYFGPGTRLTVL.

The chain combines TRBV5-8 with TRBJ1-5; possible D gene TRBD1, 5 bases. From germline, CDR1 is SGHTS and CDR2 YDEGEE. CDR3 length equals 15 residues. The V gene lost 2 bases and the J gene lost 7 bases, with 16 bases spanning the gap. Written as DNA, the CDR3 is TGTGCCAGCAGCTTAGAAAGGGGAGGGAAGCAGCCCCAGCATTTT. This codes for CASSLERGGKQPQHF. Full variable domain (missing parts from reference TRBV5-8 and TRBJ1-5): EAGVTQSPTHLIKTRGQQATLRCSPISGHTSVYWYQQALGLGLQFLLWYDEGEERNRGNFPPRFSGRQFPNYSSELNVNALELEDSALYLCASSLERGGKQPQHFGDGTRLSIL.

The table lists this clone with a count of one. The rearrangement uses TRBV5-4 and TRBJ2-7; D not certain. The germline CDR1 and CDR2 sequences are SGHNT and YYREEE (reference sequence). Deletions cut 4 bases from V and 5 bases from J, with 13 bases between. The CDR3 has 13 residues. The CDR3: CASSPTGPNEQYF. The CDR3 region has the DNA TGTGCCAGCAGCCCAACGGGTCCCAACGAGCAGTACTTC.

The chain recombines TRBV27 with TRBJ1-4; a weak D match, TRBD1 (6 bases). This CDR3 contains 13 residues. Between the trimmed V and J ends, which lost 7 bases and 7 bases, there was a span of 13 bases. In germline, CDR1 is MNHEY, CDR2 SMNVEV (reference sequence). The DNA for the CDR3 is TGTGCCAGCATGGGCCAGGGGATTGAAAAACTGTTTTTT. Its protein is CASMGQGIEKLFF.

CDR3 DNA sequence: TGTGCCAGCAGGAGAGCGGGAGCGGAGACCCAGTACTTC. This translates into CASRRAGAETQYF. This rearrangement joins TRBV6-5 to TRBJ2-5; 8 nucleotides align to TRBD2. Germline V lookup: CDR1 MNHEY, CDR2 SVGAGI. Trimming cost V 6 bases and J 5 bases; bases outside gene matches: 5. The CDR3 sequence is 13 residues long.

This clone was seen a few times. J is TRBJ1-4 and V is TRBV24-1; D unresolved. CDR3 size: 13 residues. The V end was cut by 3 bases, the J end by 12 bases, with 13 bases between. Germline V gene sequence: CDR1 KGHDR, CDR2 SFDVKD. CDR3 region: CATSDSVAQELFF. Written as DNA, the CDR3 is TGTGCCACCAGTGATAGTGTGGCCCAGGAACTGTTTTTT.

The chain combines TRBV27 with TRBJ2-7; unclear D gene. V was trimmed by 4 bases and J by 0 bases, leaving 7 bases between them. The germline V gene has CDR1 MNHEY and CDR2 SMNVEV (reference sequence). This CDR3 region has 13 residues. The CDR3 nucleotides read TGTGCCAGCAGTTCCCTCCCCTCCTACGAGCAGTACTTC. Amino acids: CASSSLPSYEQYF.

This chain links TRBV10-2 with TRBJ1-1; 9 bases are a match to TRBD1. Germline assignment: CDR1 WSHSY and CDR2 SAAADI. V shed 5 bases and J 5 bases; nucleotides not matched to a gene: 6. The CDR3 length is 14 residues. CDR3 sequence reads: CASSWGQGVTEAFF. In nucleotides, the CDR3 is TGCGCCAGCAGTTGGGGACAGGGAGTGACTGAAGCTTTCTTT.

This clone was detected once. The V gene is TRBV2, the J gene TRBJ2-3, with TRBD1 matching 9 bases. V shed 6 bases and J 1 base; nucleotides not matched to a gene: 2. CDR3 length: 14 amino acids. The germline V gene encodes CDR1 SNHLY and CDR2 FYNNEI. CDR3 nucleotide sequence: TGTGCCAGCAGGGACAGGGGTGGCACAGATACGCAGTATTTT. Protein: CASRDRGGTDTQYF.

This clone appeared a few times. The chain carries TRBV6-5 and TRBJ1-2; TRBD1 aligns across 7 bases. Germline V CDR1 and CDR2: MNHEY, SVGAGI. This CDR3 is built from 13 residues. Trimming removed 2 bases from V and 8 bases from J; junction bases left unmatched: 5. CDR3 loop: CASSYVGQDGYTF. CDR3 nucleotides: TGTGCCAGCAGTTACGTTGGACAGGACGGCTACACCTTC.

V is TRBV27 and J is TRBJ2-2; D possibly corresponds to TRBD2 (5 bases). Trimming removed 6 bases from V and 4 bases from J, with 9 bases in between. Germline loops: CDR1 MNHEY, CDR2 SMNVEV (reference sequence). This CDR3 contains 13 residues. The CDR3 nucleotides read TGTGCCAGCAGAACACGGGGCACCGGGGAGCTGTTTTTT. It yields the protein CASRTRGTGELFF.

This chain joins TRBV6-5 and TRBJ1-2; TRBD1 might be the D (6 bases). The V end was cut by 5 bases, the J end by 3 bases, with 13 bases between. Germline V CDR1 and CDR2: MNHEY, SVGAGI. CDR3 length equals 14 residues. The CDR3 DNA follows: TGTGCCAGCAGTACTTGGACAGAGCACTATGGCTACACCTTC. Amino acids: CASSTWTEHYGYTF.

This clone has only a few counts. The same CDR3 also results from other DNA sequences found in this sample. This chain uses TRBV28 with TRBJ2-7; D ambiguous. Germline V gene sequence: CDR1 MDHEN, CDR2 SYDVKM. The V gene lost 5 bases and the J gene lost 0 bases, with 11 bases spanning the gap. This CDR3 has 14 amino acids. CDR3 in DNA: TGTGCCAGCAGTCCCGTTTCCGTCTCCTACGAGCAGTACTTC. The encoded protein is CASSPVSVSYEQYF.

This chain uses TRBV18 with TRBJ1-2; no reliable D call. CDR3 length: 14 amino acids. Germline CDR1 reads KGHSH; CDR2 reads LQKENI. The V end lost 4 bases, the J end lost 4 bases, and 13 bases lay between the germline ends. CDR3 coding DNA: TGTGCCAGCTCACTCCCCCAGGTCCGCTATGGCTACACCTTC. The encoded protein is CASSLPQVRYGYTF.

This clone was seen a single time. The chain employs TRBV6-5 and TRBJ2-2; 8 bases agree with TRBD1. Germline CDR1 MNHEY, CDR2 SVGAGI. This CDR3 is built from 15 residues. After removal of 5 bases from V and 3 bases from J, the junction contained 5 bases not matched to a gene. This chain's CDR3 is CASSRTGQDTGELFF. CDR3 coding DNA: TGTGCCAGCAGTCGGACAGGGCAGGACACCGGGGAGCTGTTTTTT.

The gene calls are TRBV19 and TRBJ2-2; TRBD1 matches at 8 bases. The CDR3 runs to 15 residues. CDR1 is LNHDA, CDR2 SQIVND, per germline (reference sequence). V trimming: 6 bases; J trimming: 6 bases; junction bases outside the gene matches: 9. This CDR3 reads CASRPAGGRAGELFF. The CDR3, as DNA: TGTGCCAGTAGACCCGCAGGGGGCCGGGCCGGGGAGCTGTTTTTT. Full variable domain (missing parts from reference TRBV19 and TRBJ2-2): DGGITQSPKYLFRKEGQNVTLSCEQNLNHDAMYWYRQDPGQGLRLIYYSQIVNDFQKGDIAEGYSVSREKKESFPLTVTSAQKNPTAFYLCASRPAGGRAGELFFGEGSRLTVL.

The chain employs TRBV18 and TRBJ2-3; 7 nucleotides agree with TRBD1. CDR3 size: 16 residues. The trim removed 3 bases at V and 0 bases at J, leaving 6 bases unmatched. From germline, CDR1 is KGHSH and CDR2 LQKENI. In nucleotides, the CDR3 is TGTGCCAGCTCACCGGAAACAGGGGCTAGCACAGATACGCAGTATTTT. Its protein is CASSPETGASTDTQYF.

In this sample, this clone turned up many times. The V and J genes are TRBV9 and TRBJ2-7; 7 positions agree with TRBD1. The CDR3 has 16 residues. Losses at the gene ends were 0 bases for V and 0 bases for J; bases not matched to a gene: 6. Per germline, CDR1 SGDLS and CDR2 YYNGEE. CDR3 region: CASSVAAGGSSYEQYF. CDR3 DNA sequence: TGTGCCAGCAGCGTAGCGGCAGGGGGAAGCTCCTACGAGCAGTACTTC.